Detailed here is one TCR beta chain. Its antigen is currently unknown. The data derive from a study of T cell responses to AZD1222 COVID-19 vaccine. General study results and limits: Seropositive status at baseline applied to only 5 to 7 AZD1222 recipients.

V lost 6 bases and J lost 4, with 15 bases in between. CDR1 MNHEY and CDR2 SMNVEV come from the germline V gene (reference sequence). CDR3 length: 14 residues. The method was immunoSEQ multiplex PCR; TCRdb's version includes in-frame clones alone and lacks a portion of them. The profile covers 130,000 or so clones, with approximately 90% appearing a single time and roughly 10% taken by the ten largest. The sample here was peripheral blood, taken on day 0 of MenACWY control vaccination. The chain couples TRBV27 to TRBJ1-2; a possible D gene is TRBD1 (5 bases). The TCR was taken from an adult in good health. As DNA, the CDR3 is TGTGCCAGCAGCCCGTGGGGGTACGGCTATGGCTACACCTTC. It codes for CASSPWGYGYGYTF.